This entry features one TCR beta chain sequence. The antigen is not known. The CDR3 is 15 amino acids. Germline V gene lookup returns CDR1 SGHRS and CDR2 YFSETQ. The trim removed 0 bases at V and 6 bases at J, leaving 5 bases unmatched. The data were obtained in a study of tumor and adjacent non-tumor tissue in lung cancer. Study-level information: The cohort had about a dozen adenocarcinoma, 2 squamous cell and 1 small cell patients. About 4.17 million productive TCRbeta reads were obtained per sample on average.

A modified ARM-PCR protocol with three rounds of nested PCR amplified TCRbeta. MiXCR, run by TCRdb on the multiplex PCR reads, gives a single entry per CDR3 protein. The sample consists of over 100,000 distinct CDR3 sequences, roughly 80% of them appearing once. Findings and limits, study-wide: Tumor TCR diversity, when higher, was linked to shorter survival. Compared with tumor, normal lung showed significantly lower TCR diversity.

The template was RNA from unsorted bulk tissue. This TCR was recovered from a woman aged 55-70 years with non-small cell lung cancer. The specimen sequenced was lung tumor tissue. J is TRBJ2-1 and V is TRBV5-1; 8 positions match TRBD2. The CDR3, as DNA: TGCGCCAGCAGCTTGGACCCAGCGGGAGTCAATGAGCAGTTCTTC. Translating gives CASSLDPAGVNEQFF.